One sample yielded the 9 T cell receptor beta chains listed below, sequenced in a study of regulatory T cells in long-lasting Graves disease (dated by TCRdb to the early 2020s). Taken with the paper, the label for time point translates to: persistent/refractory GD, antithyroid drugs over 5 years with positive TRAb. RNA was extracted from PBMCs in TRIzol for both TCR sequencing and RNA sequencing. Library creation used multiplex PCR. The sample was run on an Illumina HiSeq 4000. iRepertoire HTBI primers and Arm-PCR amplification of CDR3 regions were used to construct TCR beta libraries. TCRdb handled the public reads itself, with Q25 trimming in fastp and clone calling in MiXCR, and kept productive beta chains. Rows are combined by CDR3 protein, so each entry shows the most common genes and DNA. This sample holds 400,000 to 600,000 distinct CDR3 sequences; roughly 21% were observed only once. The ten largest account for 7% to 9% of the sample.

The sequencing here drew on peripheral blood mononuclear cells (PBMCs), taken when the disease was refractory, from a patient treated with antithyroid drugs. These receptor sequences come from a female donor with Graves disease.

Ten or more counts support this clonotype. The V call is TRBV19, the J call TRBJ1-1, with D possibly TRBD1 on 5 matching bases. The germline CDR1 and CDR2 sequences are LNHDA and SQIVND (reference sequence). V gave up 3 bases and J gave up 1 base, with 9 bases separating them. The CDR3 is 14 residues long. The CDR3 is CASSIGAGNTEAFF. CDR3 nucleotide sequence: TGTGCCAGTAGTATTGGGGCGGGGAACACTGAAGCTTTCTTT.

The CDR3 sequence: CASSQVGRTNTGELFF. The CDR3 DNA reads as TGTGCCAGCAGCCAAGTAGGGAGGACGAACACCGGGGAGCTGTTTTTT. The chain combines TRBV14 with TRBJ2-2, with a weak D call TRBD2 (6 bases). The length of the CDR3 is 16 residues. Germline CDR1 reads SGHDN; CDR2 reads FVKESK. Between the trimmed V and J ends, which lost 1 base and 0 bases, there was a span of 9 bases.

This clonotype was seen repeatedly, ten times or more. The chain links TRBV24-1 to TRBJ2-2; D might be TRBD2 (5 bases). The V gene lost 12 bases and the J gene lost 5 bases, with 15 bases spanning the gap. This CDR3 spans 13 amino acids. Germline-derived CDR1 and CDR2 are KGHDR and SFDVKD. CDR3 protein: CARLRSATGELFF. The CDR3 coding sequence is TGTGCCCGACTAAGGAGTGCTACCGGGGAGCTGTTTTTT.

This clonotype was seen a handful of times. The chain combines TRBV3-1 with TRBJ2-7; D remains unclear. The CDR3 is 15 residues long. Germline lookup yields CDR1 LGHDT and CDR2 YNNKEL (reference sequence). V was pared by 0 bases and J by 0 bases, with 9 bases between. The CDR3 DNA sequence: TGTGCCAGCAGCCAAGATCCGGGCGGCTCCTACGAGCAGTACTTC. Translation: CASSQDPGGSYEQYF.

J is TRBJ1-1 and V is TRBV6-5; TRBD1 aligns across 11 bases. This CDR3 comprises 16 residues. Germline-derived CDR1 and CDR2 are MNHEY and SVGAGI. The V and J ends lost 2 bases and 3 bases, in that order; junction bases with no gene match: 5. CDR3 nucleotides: TGTGCCAGCAGTTACGGACAGGGGGCTTTGGACACTGAAGCTTTCTTT. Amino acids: CASSYGQGALDTEAFF.

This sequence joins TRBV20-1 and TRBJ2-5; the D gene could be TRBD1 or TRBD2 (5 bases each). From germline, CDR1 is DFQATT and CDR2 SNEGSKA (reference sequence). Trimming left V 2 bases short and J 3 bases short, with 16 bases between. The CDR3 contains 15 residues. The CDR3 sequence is CSARRGRRYEETQYF. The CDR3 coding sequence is TGCAGTGCTAGAAGGGGCCGGAGGTACGAAGAGACCCAGTACTTC.

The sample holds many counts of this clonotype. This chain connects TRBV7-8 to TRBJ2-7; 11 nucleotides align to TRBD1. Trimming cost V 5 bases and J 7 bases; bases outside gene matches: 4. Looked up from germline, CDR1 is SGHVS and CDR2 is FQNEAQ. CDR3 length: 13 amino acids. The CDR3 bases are TGTGCCAGCAGCGCAGGGGACAGGGGGGAGCAGTACTTC. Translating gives CASSAGDRGEQYF.

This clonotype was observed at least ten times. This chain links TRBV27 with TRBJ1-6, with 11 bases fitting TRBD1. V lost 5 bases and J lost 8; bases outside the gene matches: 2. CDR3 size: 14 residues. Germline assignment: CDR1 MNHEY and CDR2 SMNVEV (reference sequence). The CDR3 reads CASSRDRGDSPLHF. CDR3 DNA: TGTGCCAGCAGTAGGGACAGGGGGGATTCACCCCTCCACTTT.

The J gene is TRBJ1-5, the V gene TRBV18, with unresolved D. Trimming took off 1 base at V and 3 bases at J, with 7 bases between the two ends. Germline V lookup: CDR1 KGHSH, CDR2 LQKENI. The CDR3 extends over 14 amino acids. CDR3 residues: CASSPRPDNQPQHF. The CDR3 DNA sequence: TGTGCCAGCTCACCACGACCGGACAATCAGCCCCAGCATTTT.